A single sample gave rise to the 6 T cell receptor beta chains below, sequenced in a study of T cell repertoires in cytomegalovirus infection. Their cognate antigens are unknown. TCRdb reprocessed the reads with MiXCR, giving one entry per CDR3 protein. Of about 120,000 distinct CDR3 sequences listed, under 35% are singletons. Sequenced here: CD8+ T cells from cultured PBMCs, sampled from culture after CMV antigen stimulation. All receptors come from a human donor in good health (CMV status not recorded). Some clones in this sample may be carry-over from other donors' samples.

This sequence joins TRBV7-6 and TRBJ2-7, with 10 bases aligning to TRBD2. Germline CDR1 reads SGHVS; CDR2 reads FNYEAQ. This CDR3 is built from 16 residues. Trimming cost V 1 base and J 1 base; bases outside gene matches: 4. The CDR3 loop is CASSLVSSGGSYEQYF. CDR3 bases: TGTGCCAGCAGCTTAGTCTCTAGCGGGGGATCCTACGAGCAGTACTTC. Full variable domain (rest looked up from reference TRBV7-6 and TRBJ2-7): GAGVSQSPRYKVTKRGQDVALRCDPISGHVSLYWYRQALGQGPEFLTYFNYEAQQDKSGLPNDRFSAERPEGSISTLTIQRTEQRDSAMYRCASSLVSSGGSYEQYFGPGTRLTVT.

In its sample, this clonotype was seen many times. The chain uses TRBV28 and TRBJ2-5, with D tentatively TRBD1 or TRBD2 (7 bases each). Trimming left V 6 bases short and J 8 bases short, with 19 bases between. The germline CDR1 and CDR2 sequences are MDHEN and SYDVKM. The CDR3 has 14 amino acids. In nucleotides, the CDR3 is TGTGCCAGCAGCAGCGGGGACAGTAAGAGAACCCAGTACTTC. It encodes CASSSGDSKRTQYF.

There are a few counts of this clonotype. The J gene is TRBJ2-7, the V gene TRBV12-3 or TRBV12-4; D remains unclear. V was clipped by 6 bases and J by 4 bases, with 10 bases between them. CDR3 length: 12 residues. The DNA of the CDR3 is TGTGCCAGCAGCCAGGCCGGATACGAGCAGTACTTC. This sequence encodes CASSQAGYEQYF.

The V call is TRBV27, the J call TRBJ1-6; 10 bases fit TRBD1. V shed 3 bases, J shed 0 bases, and the junction held 2 bases outside the gene matches. CDR1 and CDR2 (germline): MNHEY, SMNVEV (reference sequence). This CDR3 is 17 amino acids long. CDR3 sequence reads: CASSLGQGSSYNSPLHF. In DNA, the CDR3 is TGTGCCAGCAGTTTGGGACAGGGGAGCTCCTATAATTCACCCCTCCACTTT.

CDR3 DNA sequence: TGTGCCAGCAGCTTGGACAGGGTCCAGGTGGGGTTCGAAAAACTGTTTTTT. It specifies CASSLDRVQVGFEKLFF. The gene calls are TRBV7-2 and TRBJ1-4; TRBD1 agrees at 8 bases. The germline V gene encodes CDR1 SGHTA and CDR2 FQGNSA. V gave up 3 bases and J gave up 8 bases; unmatched junction bases: 14. The CDR3 runs 17 residues.

The V call is TRBV20-1, the J call TRBJ1-1; tentative D call: TRBD1 (6 bases). The CDR3 is made up of 14 amino acids. The V end lost 4 bases, the J end lost 0 bases, and 12 bases lay between the germline ends. Germline loops: CDR1 DFQATT, CDR2 SNEGSKA (reference sequence). CDR3 in amino acids: CSATEWTVNTEAFF. DNA for the CDR3: TGCAGTGCTACAGAGTGGACAGTGAACACTGAAGCTTTCTTT.